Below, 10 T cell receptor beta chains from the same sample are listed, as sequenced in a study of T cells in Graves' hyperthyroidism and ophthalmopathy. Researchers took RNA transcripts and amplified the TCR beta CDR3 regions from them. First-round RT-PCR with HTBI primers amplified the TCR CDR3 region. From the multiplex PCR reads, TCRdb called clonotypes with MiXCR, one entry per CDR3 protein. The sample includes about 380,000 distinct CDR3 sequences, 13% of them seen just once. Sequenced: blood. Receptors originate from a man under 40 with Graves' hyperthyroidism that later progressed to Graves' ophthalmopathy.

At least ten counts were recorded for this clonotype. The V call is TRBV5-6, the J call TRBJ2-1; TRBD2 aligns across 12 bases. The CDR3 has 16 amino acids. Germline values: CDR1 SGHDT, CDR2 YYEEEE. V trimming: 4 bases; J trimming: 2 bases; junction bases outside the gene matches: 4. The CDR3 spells CASSTRTSGAYNEQFF. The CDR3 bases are TGTGCCAGCAGCACCAGGACTAGCGGGGCCTACAATGAGCAGTTCTTC.

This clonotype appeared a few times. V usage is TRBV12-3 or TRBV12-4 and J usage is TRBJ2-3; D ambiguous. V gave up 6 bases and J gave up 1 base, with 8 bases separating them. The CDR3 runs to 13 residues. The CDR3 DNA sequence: TGTGCCAGCAGCCGGATCGGCACAGATACGCAGTATTTT. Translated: CASSRIGTDTQYF.

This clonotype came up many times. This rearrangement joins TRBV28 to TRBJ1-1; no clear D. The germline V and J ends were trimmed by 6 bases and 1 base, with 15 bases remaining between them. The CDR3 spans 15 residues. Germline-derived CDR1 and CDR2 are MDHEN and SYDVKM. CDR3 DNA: TGTGCCAGCAGCCCCGGCAGACCATGGAACACTGAAGCTTTCTTT. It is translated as CASSPGRPWNTEAFF.

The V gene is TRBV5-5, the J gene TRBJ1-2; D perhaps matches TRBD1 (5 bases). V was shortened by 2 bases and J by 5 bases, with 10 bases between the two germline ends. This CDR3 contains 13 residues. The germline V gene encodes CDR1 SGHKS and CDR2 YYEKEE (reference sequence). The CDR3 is CASSLQDYYGYTF. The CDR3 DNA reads TGTGCCAGCAGCTTACAGGATTATTATGGCTACACCTTC.

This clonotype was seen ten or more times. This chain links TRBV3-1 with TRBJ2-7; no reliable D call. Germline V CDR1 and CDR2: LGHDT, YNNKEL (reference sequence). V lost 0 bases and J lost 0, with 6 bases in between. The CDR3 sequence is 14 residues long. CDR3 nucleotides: TGTGCCAGCAGCCAAGAGATGGCCTCCTACGAGCAGTACTTC. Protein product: CASSQEMASYEQYF.

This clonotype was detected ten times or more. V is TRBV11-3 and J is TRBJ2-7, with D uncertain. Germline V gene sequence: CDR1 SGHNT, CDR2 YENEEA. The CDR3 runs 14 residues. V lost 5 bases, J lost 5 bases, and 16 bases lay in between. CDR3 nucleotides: TGTGCCAGCAGCCTATGGGTCAAGGGAAACGAGCAGTACTTC. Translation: CASSLWVKGNEQYF.

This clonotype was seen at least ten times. The CDR3 spells CASSSGFSYEQYF. CDR3 nucleotides: TGTGCCAGCAGTTCAGGGTTCTCCTACGAGCAGTACTTC. V is TRBV6-5 and J is TRBJ2-7; weak D call: TRBD1 (5 bases). The CDR3 has 13 residues. Per germline, CDR1 MNHEY and CDR2 SVGAGI. Trimming removed 4 bases from V and 0 bases from J, with 7 bases in between.

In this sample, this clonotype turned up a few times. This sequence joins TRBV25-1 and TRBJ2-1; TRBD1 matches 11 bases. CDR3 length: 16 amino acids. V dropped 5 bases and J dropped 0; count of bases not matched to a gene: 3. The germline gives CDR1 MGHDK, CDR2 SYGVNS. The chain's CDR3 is CASSWDRGSSYNEQFF. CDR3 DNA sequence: TGTGCCAGCAGTTGGGACAGGGGGAGCTCCTACAATGAGCAGTTCTTC. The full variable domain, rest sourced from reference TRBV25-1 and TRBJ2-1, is EADIYQTPRYLVIGTGKKITLECSQTMGHDKMYWYQQDPGMELHLIHYSYGVNSTEKGDLSSESTVSRIRTEHFPLTLESARPSHTSQYLCASSWDRGSSYNEQFFGPGTRLTVL.

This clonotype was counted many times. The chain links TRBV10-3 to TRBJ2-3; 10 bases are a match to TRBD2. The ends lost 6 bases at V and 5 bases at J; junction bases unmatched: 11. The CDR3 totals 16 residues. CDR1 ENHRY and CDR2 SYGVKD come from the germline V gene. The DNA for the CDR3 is TGTGCCATCAGCGACCTAGCGGGGGTGTCCGGAGATACGCAGTATTTT. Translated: CAISDLAGVSGDTQYF.

CDR3 protein: CASSLIIGMNTEAFF. CDR3 DNA sequence: TGTGCCAGCAGCTTAATTATAGGGATGAACACTGAAGCTTTCTTT. This chain connects TRBV7-9 to TRBJ1-1; no reliable D call. Germline V gene lookup returns CDR1 SEHNR and CDR2 FQNEAQ (reference sequence). This CDR3 spans 15 amino acids. Trimming pared 2 bases from V and 0 bases from J, leaving 10 bases between.